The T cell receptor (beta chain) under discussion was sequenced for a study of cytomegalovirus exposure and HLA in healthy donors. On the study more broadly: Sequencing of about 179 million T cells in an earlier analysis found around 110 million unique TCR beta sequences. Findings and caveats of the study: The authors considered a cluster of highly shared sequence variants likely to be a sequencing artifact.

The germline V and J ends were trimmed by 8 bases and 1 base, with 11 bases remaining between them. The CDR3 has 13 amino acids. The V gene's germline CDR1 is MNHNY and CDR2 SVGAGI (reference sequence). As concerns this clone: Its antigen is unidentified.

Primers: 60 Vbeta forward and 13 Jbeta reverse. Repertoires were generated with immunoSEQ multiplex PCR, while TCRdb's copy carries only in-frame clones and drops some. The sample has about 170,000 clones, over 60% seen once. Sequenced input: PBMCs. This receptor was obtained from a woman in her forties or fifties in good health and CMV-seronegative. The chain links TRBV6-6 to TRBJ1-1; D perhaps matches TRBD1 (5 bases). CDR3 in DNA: TGTGCCAGCTATCGGGGGAGGAACACTGAAGCTTTCTTT. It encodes CASYRGRNTEAFF.